This T cell receptor (beta chain) was identified during a study of blood T cells in healthy people across ages. Broader study findings: As age increased, TCR beta diversity per million T cells fell in a roughly linear fashion. Diversity estimates drawn from one million T cells were deemed underestimates.

The second PCR ran roughly 7 to 12 cycles with a sample-barcoded 5' primer and J-beta primers. TCRdb re-called the 5' RACE reads with MiXCR, one entry per CDR3 protein. In the table there are 600,000 to 850,000 distinct CDR3 sequences, 20% to 30% of which are singletons. This clonotype occurred a few times. Its antigen remains unknown. The V gene's germline CDR1 is SGHTA and CDR2 FQGNSA. V was trimmed by 2 bases and J by 8 bases, leaving 12 bases between them. The CDR3 runs 13 residues. The same specimen was also included in a second study, on T cells of mothers and their children. As that report states: In each mother, TCR beta CDR3 reads exceeded 10 million; in each child, they numbered several million.

Sequencing was done on a sample of blood. J is TRBJ1-2 and V is TRBV7-2; D perhaps matches TRBD1 (5 bases). This receptor was identified in a boy younger than 18 in good health. In DNA, the CDR3 is TGTGCCAGCAGCTTAAGGGGAGGGAGCGGCTACACCTTC. Its translation: CASSLRGGSGYTF.